Included here is one T cell receptor (beta chain) sequence, with context. What it binds is unknown. The V and J ends lost 6 bases and 4 bases, in that order; junction bases with no gene match: 9. The CDR3 contains 14 residues. Germline V CDR1 and CDR2: LNHNV, YYDKDF (reference sequence). This sample is drawn from a study of shared clonotypes between healthy human individuals. Study as a whole: Ranging from 18 to 49 in age, donors were two women and a few men.

Study-wide results and limits: Sorted-subset samples were not fully sequenced, rarefaction indicated. Clonotype sharing among donors likely depends on sequencing depth.

Profiling relied on immunoSEQ multiplex PCR, and the TCRdb table lists in-frame clones only, not all of them. The top ten hold around 0.14% of the sample, which has about 2.4 million clones, around nine tenths seen once. Sequencing input: naive CD4+ T cells sorted from blood. Regarding subset: CD45RA+ positively selected. V and J are TRBV15 and TRBJ2-7; 7 bases are shared with TRBD1. The receptor was isolated from a man aged 18 to 29 in good health. CDR3 loop: CATRRTGEQYEQYF. The CDR3 DNA follows: TGTGCCACCAGACGGACAGGCGAGCAATACGAGCAGTACTTC.